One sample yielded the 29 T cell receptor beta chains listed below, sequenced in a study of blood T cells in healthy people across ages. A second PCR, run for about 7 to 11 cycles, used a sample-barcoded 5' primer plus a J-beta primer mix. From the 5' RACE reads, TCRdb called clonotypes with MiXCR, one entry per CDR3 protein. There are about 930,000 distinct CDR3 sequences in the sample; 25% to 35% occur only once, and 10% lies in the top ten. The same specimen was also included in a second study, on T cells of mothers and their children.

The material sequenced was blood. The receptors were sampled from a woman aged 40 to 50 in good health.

The CDR3 nucleotides are TGTGCCAGCAGGGAGCCTGGGGGCTACAATGAGCAGTTCTTC. Translating it yields CASREPGGYNEQFF. The chain combines TRBV25-1 with TRBJ2-1; D might be TRBD1 or TRBD2, each matching 5 bases. CDR1 and CDR2 (germline): MGHDK, SYGVNS. V gave up 6 bases and J gave up 3 bases, with 12 bases separating them. The CDR3 totals 14 residues.

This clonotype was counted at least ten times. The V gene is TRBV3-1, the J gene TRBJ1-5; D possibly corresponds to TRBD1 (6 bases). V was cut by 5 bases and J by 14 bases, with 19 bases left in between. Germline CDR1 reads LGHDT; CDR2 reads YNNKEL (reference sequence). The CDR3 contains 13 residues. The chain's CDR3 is CASSKATTGWKHF. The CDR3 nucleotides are TGTGCCAGCAGCAAAGCTACTACAGGGTGGAAGCATTTT.

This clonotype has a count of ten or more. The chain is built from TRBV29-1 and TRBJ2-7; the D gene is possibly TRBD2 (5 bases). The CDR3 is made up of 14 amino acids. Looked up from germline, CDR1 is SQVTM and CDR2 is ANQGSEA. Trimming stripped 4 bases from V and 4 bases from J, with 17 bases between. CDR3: CSVGVGGLLYEQYF. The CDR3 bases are TGCAGCGTTGGGGTTGGCGGGCTACTTTACGAGCAGTACTTC.

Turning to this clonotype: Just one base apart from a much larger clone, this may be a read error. CDR3 bases: TGTGCCAGCAACTCACCGGGACAGAGGGCGAACACTGAAGCTTTCTTT. Translating it yields CASNSPGQRANTEAFF. The chain has TRBV6-5 and TRBJ1-1; 7 bases are shared with TRBD1. Looked up from germline, CDR1 is MNHEY and CDR2 is SVGAGI. Trimming at V came to 7 bases and at J to 1 base, leaving 12 bases not matched to a gene. This CDR3 has 16 residues.

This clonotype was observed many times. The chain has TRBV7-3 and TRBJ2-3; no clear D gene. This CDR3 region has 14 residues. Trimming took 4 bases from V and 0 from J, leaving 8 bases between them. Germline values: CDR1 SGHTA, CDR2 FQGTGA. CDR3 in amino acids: CASSSYLSTDTQYF. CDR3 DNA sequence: TGTGCCAGCAGCTCATACCTTAGCACAGATACGCAGTATTTT.

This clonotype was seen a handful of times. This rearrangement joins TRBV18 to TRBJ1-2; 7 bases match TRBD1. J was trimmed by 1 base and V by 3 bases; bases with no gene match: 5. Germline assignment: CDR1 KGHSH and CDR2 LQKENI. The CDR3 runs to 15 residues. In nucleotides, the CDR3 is TGTGCCAGCTCACCCCGACAGGGCGGTAACTATGGCTACACCTTC. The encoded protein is CASSPRQGGNYGYTF.

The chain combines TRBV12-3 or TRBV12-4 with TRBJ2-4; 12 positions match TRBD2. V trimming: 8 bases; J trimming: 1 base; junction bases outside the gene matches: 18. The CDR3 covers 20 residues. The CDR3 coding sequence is TGTGCCAGCGGGTCTTGGGCTAGCGGGGGGGTGAGTAGGGCCAAAAACATTCAGTACTTC. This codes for CASGSWASGGVSRAKNIQYF.

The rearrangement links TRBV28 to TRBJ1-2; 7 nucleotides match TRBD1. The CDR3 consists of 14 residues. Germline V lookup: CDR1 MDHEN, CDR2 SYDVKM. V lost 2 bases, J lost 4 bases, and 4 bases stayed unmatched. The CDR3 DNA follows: TGTGCCAGCAGTTTAAGGGACAGTGGCTATGGCTACACCTTC. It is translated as CASSLRDSGYGYTF.

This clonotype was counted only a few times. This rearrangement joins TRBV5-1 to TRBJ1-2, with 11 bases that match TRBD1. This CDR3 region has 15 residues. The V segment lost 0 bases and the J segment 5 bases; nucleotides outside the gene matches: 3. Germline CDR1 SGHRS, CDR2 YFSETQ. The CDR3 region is CASSLGGQGAYGYTF. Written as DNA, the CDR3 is TGCGCCAGCAGCTTGGGTGGACAGGGGGCATATGGCTACACCTTC.

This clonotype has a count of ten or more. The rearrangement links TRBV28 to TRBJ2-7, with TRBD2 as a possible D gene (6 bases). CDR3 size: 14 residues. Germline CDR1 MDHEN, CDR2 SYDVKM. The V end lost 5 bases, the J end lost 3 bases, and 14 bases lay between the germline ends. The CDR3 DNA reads TGTGCCAGCAGTGATAGGGAGGAGGGCTACGAGCAGTACTTC. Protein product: CASSDREEGYEQYF.

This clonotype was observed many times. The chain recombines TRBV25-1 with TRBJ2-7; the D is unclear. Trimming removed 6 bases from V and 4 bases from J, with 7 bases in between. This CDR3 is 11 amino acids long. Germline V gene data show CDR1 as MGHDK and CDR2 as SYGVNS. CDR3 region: CASRGKYEQYF. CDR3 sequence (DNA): TGTGCCAGCAGGGGGAAGTACGAGCAGTACTTC.

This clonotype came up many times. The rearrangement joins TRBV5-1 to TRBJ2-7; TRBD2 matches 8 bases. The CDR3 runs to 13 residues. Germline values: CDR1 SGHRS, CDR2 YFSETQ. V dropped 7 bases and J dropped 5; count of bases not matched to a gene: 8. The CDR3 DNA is TGCGCCAGCCCCGGGGGGGGTTTAAACGAGCAGTACTTC. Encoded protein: CASPGGGLNEQYF.

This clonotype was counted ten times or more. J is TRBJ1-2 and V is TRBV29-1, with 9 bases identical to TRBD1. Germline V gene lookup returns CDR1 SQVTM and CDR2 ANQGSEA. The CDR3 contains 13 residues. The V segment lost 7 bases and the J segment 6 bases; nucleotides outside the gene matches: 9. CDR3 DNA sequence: TGCAGCGCCTGGACAGGGGAAGGGGATGGCTACACCTTC. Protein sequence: CSAWTGEGDGYTF. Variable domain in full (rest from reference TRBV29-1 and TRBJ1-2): SAVISQKPSRDICQRGTSLTIQCQVDSQVTMMFWYRQQPGQSLTLIATANQGSEATYESGFVIDKFPISRPNLTFSTLTVSNMSPEDSSIYLCSAWTGEGDGYTFGSGTRLTVV.

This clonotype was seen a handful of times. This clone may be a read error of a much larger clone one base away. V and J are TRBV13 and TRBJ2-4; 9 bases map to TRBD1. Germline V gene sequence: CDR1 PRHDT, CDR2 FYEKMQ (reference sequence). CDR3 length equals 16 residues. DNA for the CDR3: TGTGCCAGCAGCCCTGGACAGGGGTCCGCCAAAAGCATTCAGTACTTC. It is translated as CASSPGQGSAKSIQYF. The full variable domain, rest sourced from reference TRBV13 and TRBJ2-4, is AAGVIQSPRHLIKEKRETATLKCYPIPRHDTVYWYQQGPGQDPQFLISFYEKMQSDKGSIPDRFSAQQFSDYHSELNMSSLELGDSALYFCASSPGQGSAKSIQYFGAGTRLSVL.

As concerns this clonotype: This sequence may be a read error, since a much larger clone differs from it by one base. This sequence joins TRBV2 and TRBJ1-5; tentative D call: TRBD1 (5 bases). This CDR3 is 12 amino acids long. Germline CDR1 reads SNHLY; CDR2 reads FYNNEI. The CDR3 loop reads CVSRTGNQPQHF. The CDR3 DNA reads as TGTGTCAGCAGAACAGGAAACCAGCCCCAGCATTTT.

The CDR3 DNA reads as TGTGCCAGCAGTCCGAGACAGTCTAGCTCTGGAAACACCATATATTTT. Translation: CASSPRQSSSGNTIYF. V usage is TRBV12-3 or TRBV12-4 and J usage is TRBJ1-3; tentatively, D is TRBD1 (5 bases). V dropped 5 bases and J dropped 0 bases, with 14 bases sitting between them. The CDR3 has 16 amino acids.

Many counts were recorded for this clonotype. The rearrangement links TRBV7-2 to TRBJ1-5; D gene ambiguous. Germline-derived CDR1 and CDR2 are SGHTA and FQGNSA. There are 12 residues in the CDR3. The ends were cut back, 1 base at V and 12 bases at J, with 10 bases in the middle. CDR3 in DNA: TGTGCCAGCAGCTTAGGCAGGACCCTCCAGCATTTT. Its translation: CASSLGRTLQHF.

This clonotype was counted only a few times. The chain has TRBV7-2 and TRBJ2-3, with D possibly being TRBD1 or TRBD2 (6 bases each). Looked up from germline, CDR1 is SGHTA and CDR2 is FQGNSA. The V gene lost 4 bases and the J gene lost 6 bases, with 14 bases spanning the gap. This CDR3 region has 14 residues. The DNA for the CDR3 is TGTGCCAGCAGCTCTCAAGGGGGGCTTGATACGCAGTATTTT. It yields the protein CASSSQGGLDTQYF.

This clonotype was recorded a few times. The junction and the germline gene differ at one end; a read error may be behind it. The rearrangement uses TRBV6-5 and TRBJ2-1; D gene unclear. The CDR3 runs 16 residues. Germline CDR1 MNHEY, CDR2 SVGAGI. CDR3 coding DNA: TGTGTCAGCAGTTCCAGAGCTGGTTTGGACGGAAATGAGCAGTTCTTC. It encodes CVSSSRAGLDGNEQFF.

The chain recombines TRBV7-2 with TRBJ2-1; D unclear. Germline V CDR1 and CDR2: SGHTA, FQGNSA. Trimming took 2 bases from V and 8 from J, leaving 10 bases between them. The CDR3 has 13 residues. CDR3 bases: TGTGCCAGCAGCTTAAGGGCTCCCTATGAGCAGTTCTTC. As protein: CASSLRAPYEQFF.

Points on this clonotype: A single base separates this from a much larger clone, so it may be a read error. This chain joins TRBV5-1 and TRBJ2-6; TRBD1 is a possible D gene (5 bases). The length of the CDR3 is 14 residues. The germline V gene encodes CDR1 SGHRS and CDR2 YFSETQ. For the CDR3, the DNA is TGCGCCAGCACCGAGACAGCTGGGGCCAACGTCCGGACTTTC. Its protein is CASTETAGANVRTF.

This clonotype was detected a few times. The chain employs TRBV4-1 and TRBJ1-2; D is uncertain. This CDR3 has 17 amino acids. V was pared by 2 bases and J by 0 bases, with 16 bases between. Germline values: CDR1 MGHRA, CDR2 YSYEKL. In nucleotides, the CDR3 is TGCGCCAGCAGCCAAAGTCAGGCGTTTTCCACTAACTATGGCTACACCTTC. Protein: CASSQSQAFSTNYGYTF.

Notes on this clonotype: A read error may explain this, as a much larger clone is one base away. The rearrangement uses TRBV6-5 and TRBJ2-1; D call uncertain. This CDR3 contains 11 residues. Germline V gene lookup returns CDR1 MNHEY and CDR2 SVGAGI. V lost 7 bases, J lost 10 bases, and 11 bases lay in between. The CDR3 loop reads CASIGGYEQFF. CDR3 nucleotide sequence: TGTGCCAGCATCGGCGGCTACGAGCAGTTCTTC.

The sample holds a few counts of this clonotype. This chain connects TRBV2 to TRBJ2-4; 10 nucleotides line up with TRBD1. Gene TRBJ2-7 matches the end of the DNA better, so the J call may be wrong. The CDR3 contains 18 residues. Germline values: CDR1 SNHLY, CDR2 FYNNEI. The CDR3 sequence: CASIDPGQGSLRAYEQYF. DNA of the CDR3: TGTGCCAGCATTGACCCGGGACAGGGGTCACTAAGAGCCTACGAGCAGTACTTC.

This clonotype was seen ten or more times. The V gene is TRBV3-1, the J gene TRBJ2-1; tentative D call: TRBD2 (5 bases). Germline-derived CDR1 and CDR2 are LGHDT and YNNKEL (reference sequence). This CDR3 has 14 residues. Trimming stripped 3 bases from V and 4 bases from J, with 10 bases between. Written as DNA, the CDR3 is TGTGCCAGCAGCCAGGCGGGTTCGTACAATGAGCAGTTCTTC. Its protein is CASSQAGSYNEQFF.

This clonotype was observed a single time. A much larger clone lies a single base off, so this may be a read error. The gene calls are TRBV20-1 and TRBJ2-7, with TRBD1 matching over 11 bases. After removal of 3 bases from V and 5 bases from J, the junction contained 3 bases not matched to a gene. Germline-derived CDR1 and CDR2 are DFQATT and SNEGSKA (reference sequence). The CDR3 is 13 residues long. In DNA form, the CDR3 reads TGCAGTGCTAGGGGGACAGGGGGTAACGAGCAGTACTTC. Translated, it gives CSARGTGGNEQYF.

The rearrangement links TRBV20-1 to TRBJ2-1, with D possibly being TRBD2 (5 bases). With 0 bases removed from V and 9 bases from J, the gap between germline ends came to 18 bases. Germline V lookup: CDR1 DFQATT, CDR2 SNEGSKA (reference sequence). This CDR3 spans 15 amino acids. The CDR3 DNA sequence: TGCAGTGCTAGAGATTTCGGGAAAGCTAATACTGAGCAGTTCTTC. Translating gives CSARDFGKANTEQFF.

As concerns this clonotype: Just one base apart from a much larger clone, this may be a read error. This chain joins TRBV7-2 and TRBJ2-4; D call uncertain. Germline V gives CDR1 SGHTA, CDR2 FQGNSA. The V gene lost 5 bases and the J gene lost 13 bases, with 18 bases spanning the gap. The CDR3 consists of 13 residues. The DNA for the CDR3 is TGTGCCAGCAGCGGTTACCTCTACAATGAGCAGTACTTC. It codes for CASSGYLYNEQYF.

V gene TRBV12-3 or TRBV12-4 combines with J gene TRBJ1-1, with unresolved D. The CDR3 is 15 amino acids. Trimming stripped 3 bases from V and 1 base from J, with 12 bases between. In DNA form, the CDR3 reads TGTGCCAGCAGTTTCAACAATTTAGCGAACACTGAAGCTTTCTTT. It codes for CASSFNNLANTEAFF.